One sample yielded the 21 T cell receptor beta chains listed below, sequenced in a study of human T cells and chemical hapten exposure. A single record per CDR3 protein comes from TCRdb applying MiXCR to the RACE reads. The profile covers around 120,000 distinct CDR3 sequences, with roughly an eighth appearing a single time and 0.92% taken by the ten largest. Time point here: patch test 1, 2 weeks after DPC sensitization. Treatment defined: therapeutic diphenylcyclopropenone sensitization with weekly scalp DPC. Sequencing was performed on whole blood, taken in connection with sensitization to the hapten diphenylcyclopropenone (DPC). Every receptor here comes from a man aged 18 to 30 with alopecia areata. Some clones in this sample may be carry-over from other donors' samples.

J is TRBJ1-1 and V is TRBV3-1; maybe TRBD1 (6 bases). This CDR3 spans 13 amino acids. Trimming removed 1 base from V and 8 bases from J, with 11 bases in between. Germline lookup yields CDR1 LGHDT and CDR2 YNNKEL (reference sequence). The CDR3 nucleotides read TGTGCCAGCAGCCAAGTGCGGGGGCCCGAAGCTTTCTTT. It translates to CASSQVRGPEAFF.

This clonotype was observed at least ten times. The chain's CDR3 is CASSLDGNTGELFF. In DNA, the CDR3 is TGTGCCAGCAGCTTAGACGGGAACACCGGGGAGCTGTTTTTT. The chain has TRBV11-2 and TRBJ2-2; the D is unclear. Trimming took off 0 bases at V and 1 base at J, with 3 bases between the two ends. Germline V gene data show CDR1 as SGHAT and CDR2 as FQNNGV. The length of the CDR3 is 14 residues.

This clonotype was seen ten or more times. The chain has TRBV5-1 and TRBJ2-2, with TRBD2 as a possible D gene (6 bases). Germline CDR1 SGHRS, CDR2 YFSETQ. This CDR3 has 17 residues. Trimming pared 0 bases from V and 6 bases from J, leaving 18 bases between. The CDR3 sequence is CASSLAGPSGTPGELFF. The CDR3 nucleotides are TGCGCCAGCAGCTTGGCCGGCCCGTCGGGGACTCCCGGGGAGCTGTTTTTT.

This clonotype was detected only a few times. The chain combines TRBV11-2 with TRBJ2-7, with TRBD1 matching over 7 bases. Germline V gives CDR1 SGHAT, CDR2 FQNNGV. V was clipped by 5 bases and J by 3 bases; unmatched bases: 7. The CDR3 is 14 amino acids. CDR3 region: CASSLSGTDYEQYF. The CDR3 DNA reads TGTGCCAGCAGCCTTTCCGGGACAGACTACGAGCAGTACTTC. The entire variable domain, with the rest obtained from reference TRBV11-2 and TRBJ2-7, is as follows: EAGVAQSPRYKIIEKRQSVAFWCNPISGHATLYWYQQILGQGPKLLIQFQNNGVVDDSQLPKDRFSAERLKGVDSTLKIQPAKLEDSAVYLCASSLSGTDYEQYFGPGTRLTVT.

This clonotype appeared many times. The CDR3 DNA follows: TGTGCCAGCAAAGGGGGCCCACGAGAGACCCAGTACTTC. Amino acids: CASKGGPRETQYF. This chain joins TRBV12-3 or TRBV12-4 and TRBJ2-5, with 7 nucleotides matching TRBD1. J gave up 4 bases and V 7 bases, and 6 bases lay outside the gene matches. The CDR3 runs 13 residues.

This clonotype has more than one count but fewer than ten. V usage is TRBV11-2 and J usage is TRBJ2-4; no clear D. Germline lookup yields CDR1 SGHAT and CDR2 FQNNGV. The CDR3 covers 14 residues. V was shortened by 1 base and J by 3 bases, with 7 bases between the two germline ends. CDR3 amino acids: CASSLVPGKNIQYF. The CDR3 DNA reads TGTGCCAGCAGCTTAGTACCGGGCAAAAACATTCAGTACTTC.

In this sample, this clonotype turned up a few times. The V and J genes are TRBV7-6 and TRBJ2-3; TRBD1 might be the D (6 bases). Germline CDR1 reads SGHVS; CDR2 reads FNYEAQ. Trimming took 6 bases from V and 2 from J, leaving 15 bases between them. The CDR3 has 15 amino acids. This CDR3 reads CASRPTGKVTDTQYF. DNA for the CDR3: TGTGCCAGCAGACCAACAGGGAAAGTCACAGATACGCAGTATTTT.

This clonotype turned up a few times. The chain joins TRBV11-2 to TRBJ1-2, with D perhaps matching TRBD1 (6 bases). CDR3 length: 15 residues. The germline gives CDR1 SGHAT, CDR2 FQNNGV. V was cut by 6 bases and J by 1 base, with 15 bases left in between. The CDR3 spells CASSPVRGINYGYTF. Written as DNA, the CDR3 is TGTGCCAGCAGTCCCGTCAGGGGAATTAACTATGGCTACACCTTC.

This clonotype was seen many times. The CDR3, as DNA: TGTGCCAGCGGGACAAGCACTGAAGCTTTCTTT. Its translation is CASGTSTEAFF. The gene calls are TRBV28 and TRBJ1-1, with D possibly being TRBD1 (6 bases). Deletions cut 8 bases from V and 4 bases from J, with 8 bases between. CDR1 and CDR2 from the germline V gene are MDHEN and SYDVKM. The CDR3 runs to 11 residues.

This clonotype was recorded a few times. V and J are TRBV25-1 and TRBJ1-2; D gene unclear. The V gene's germline CDR1 is MGHDK and CDR2 SYGVNS. This CDR3 spans 11 amino acids. V lost 8 bases and J lost 0, with 4 bases in between. The CDR3 loop is CASGTNYGYTF. CDR3 nucleotide sequence: TGTGCCAGCGGAACTAACTATGGCTACACCTTC.

This clonotype was found a few times. The CDR3 DNA reads TGTGCCAGCTCCCTTGTTAAGAAGTCTAATGAAAAACTGTTTTTT. This gives the protein CASSLVKKSNEKLFF. The chain joins TRBV18 to TRBJ1-4; D is undetermined. With 6 bases removed from V and 3 bases from J, the gap between germline ends came to 14 bases. Germline V gene data show CDR1 as KGHSH and CDR2 as LQKENI. The CDR3 runs 15 residues.

This clonotype occurred many times. V gene TRBV20-1 combines with J gene TRBJ2-7; TRBD2 is a possible D gene (7 bases). Germline CDR1 and CDR2: DFQATT and SNEGSKA (reference sequence). This CDR3 contains 14 residues. The V end was cut by 0 bases, the J end by 6 bases, with 15 bases between. The CDR3 loop is CSARDVGGAGEQYF. CDR3 DNA: TGCAGTGCTAGAGATGTGGGGGGGGCTGGCGAGCAGTACTTC.

This clonotype was counted ten times or more. In nucleotides, the CDR3 is TGTGCCATCAGACCGACAGACCAGCTAGGCTACACCTTC. Encoded protein: CAIRPTDQLGYTF. The rearrangement uses TRBV10-3 and TRBJ1-2; tentatively, D is TRBD1 (5 bases). Germline-derived CDR1 and CDR2 are ENHRY and SYGVKD. Trimming left V 6 bases short and J 8 bases short, with 16 bases between. The CDR3 totals 13 residues.

The V gene is TRBV6-2 or TRBV6-3, the J gene TRBJ2-3; 9 bases agree with TRBD1. Looked up from germline, CDR1 is MNHEY and CDR2 is SVGEGT. The CDR3 covers 15 residues. V shed 6 bases and J 6 bases; nucleotides not matched to a gene: 10. The CDR3 DNA follows: TGTGCCAGCAGACAACGGGACAGGGATAGTGATACGCAGTATTTT. Translation gives CASRQRDRDSDTQYF.

V gene TRBV29-1 combines with J gene TRBJ1-1; D unresolved. Germline V gene sequence: CDR1 SQVTM, CDR2 ANQGSEA. This CDR3 is built from 12 residues. V was clipped by 7 bases and J by 5 bases, with 14 bases between them. The CDR3, as DNA: TGCAGCGCCCGGGCAGTGTATACTGAAGCTTTCTTT. As protein: CSARAVYTEAFF. Full variable domain (rest looked up from reference TRBV29-1 and TRBJ1-1): SAVISQKPSRDICQRGTSLTIQCQVDSQVTMMFWYRQQPGQSLTLIATANQGSEATYESGFVIDKFPISRPNLTFSTLTVSNMSPEDSSIYLCSARAVYTEAFFGQGTRLTVV.

In this sample, this clonotype turned up a few times. This rearrangement joins TRBV7-3 to TRBJ2-7, with TRBD1 matching 9 bases. Germline V gene lookup returns CDR1 SGHTA and CDR2 FQGTGA. V lost 5 bases, J lost 4 bases, and 3 bases stayed unmatched. The CDR3 consists of 13 residues. This CDR3 is CASSHGTGYEQYF. DNA for the CDR3: TGTGCCAGCAGCCACGGGACAGGGTACGAGCAGTACTTC.

The chain recombines TRBV3-1 with TRBJ2-7; 9 positions agree with TRBD1. This CDR3 comprises 15 residues. From germline, CDR1 is LGHDT and CDR2 YNNKEL (reference sequence). Trimming removed 4 bases from V and 0 bases from J; junction bases left unmatched: 4. The CDR3, as DNA: TGTGCCAGCAGCCGGCCGGGACAGGGCTCCTACGAGCAGTACTTC. As protein: CASSRPGQGSYEQYF.

V gene TRBV6-1 combines with J gene TRBJ2-7, with a possible D match to TRBD2 (5 bases). Between the trimmed V and J ends, which lost 1 base and 3 bases, there was a span of 13 bases. Germline-derived CDR1 and CDR2 are MNHNS and SASEGT. This CDR3 is 15 amino acids long. CDR3 amino acids: CASSEGGGGGYEQYF. CDR3 DNA sequence: TGTGCCAGCAGTGAAGGGGGTGGTGGAGGCTACGAGCAGTACTTC.

This clonotype has only a few counts. The CDR3 nucleotides read TGTGCCAGCAGTGACAGTGGTTATTGGAATTCACCCCTCCACTTT. This gives the protein CASSDSGYWNSPLHF. The chain is built from TRBV25-1 and TRBJ1-6; no clear D gene. The CDR3 loop spans 15 amino acids. V lost 3 bases and J lost 7, with 13 bases in between. CDR1 is MGHDK and CDR2 is SYGVNS in the germline V gene.

The gene calls are TRBV20-1 and TRBJ1-6; maybe TRBD1 (5 bases). Between the trimmed V and J ends, which lost 2 bases and 6 bases, there was a span of 8 bases. This CDR3 region has 13 residues. CDR1 is DFQATT and CDR2 is SNEGSKA in the germline V gene (reference sequence). The CDR3 sequence: CSARQGTNSPLHF. DNA of the CDR3: TGCAGTGCTAGACAGGGTACTAATTCACCCCTCCACTTT.

This clonotype has just a few counts. The DNA of the CDR3 is TGTGCCAGCTCACCCTCGGGAGCGGCAGGGCATGGCTACACCTTC. This codes for CASSPSGAAGHGYTF. The chain is built from TRBV18 and TRBJ1-2, with D maybe TRBD1 (5 bases). The CDR3 runs 15 residues. V lost 3 bases and J 6 bases, leaving 17 bases between the germline ends. Germline V gives CDR1 KGHSH, CDR2 LQKENI.